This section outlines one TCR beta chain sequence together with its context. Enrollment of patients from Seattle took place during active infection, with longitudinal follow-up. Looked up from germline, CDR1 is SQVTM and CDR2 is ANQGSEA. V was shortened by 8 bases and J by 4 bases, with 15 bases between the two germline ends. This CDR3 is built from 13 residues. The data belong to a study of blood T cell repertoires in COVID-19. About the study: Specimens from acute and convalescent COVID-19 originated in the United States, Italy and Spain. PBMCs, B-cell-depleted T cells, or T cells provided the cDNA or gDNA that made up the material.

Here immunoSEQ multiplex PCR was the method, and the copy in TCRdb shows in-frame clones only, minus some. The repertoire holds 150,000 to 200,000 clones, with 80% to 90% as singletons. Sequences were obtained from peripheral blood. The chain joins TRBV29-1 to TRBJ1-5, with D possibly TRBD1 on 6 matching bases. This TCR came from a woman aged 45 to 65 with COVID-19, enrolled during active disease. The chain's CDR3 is CSFDRQVNQPQHF. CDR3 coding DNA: TGCAGCTTCGATCGACAGGTAAATCAGCCCCAGCATTTT.